Below, 17 T cell receptor beta chains from the same sample are listed, as sequenced in a study of blood T cells in healthy people across ages. Then a second PCR, running roughly 7 to 11 cycles, was carried out with a sample-barcoded 5' primer and a J-beta primer mix. TCRdb reprocessed the 5' RACE reads via MiXCR and lists one record per CDR3 protein. The sample records approximately 580,000 distinct CDR3 sequences, approximately 25% being singletons. These data are also associated with another study on T cells of mothers and their children.

The specimen was blood. Receptors were obtained from a boy between 5 and 17 years old in good health.

The chain carries TRBV9 and TRBJ1-1, with unresolved D. CDR1 and CDR2 from the germline V gene are SGDLS and YYNGEE. CDR3 length: 15 amino acids. Trimming stripped 2 bases from V and 11 bases from J, with 22 bases between. Here the CDR3 reads CASSVNPQGLEGAFF. The CDR3 DNA follows: TGTGCCAGCAGCGTCAACCCCCAAGGGCTCGAAGGGGCTTTCTTT.

Comment on this clonotype: Compared with germline, one end of the junction differs, possibly owing to a read error. The genes are TRBV12-3 or TRBV12-4 and TRBJ2-3; no clear D. CDR3 size: 13 residues. The CDR3 DNA reads TGTGCCAGCAGTTTACCCAGAGCAGATGCGCAGTATTTT. Its translation is CASSLPRADAQYF.

In its sample, this clonotype was seen a few times. V gene TRBV7-9 combines with J gene TRBJ2-5, with TRBD1 identical over 12 bases. Near its end, the DNA agrees better with TRBJ2-7, so the J call may be wrong. Germline V gene lookup returns CDR1 SEHNR and CDR2 FQNEAQ (reference sequence). The CDR3 is 15 amino acids. CDR3 loop: CASSLGTGGIYEQYF. DNA of the CDR3: TGTGCCAGCAGCCTCGGGACAGGGGGCATCTACGAGCAGTACTTC.

In this sample, this clonotype turned up a few times. The chain employs TRBV24-1 and TRBJ2-1; 7 bases match TRBD1. V lost 4 bases to trimming and J lost 3 bases; unmatched junction nucleotides: 14. The CDR3 contains 18 residues. Germline V gene sequence: CDR1 KGHDR, CDR2 SFDVKD. CDR3 sequence reads: CATSDPLDRAERYNEQFF. Written as DNA, the CDR3 is TGTGCCACCAGTGACCCGCTCGACAGGGCCGAACGCTACAATGAGCAGTTCTTC.

This rearrangement joins TRBV5-5 to TRBJ2-1; 7 bases are a match to TRBD1. The last part of the DNA fits TRBJ2-7 better; the J call may be wrong. CDR3 length: 15 amino acids. Germline CDR1 reads SGHKS; CDR2 reads YYEKEE (reference sequence). This CDR3 reads CASSLRGGVSYEQYF. DNA of the CDR3: TGTGCCAGCAGCTTGCGAGGGGGCGTCTCCTACGAGCAGTACTTC.

This chain joins TRBV7-9 and TRBJ1-4; D is unclear. Germline-derived CDR1 and CDR2 are SEHNR and FQNEAQ (reference sequence). The length of the CDR3 is 13 residues. Trimming took off 6 bases at V and 13 bases at J, with 18 bases between the two ends. The CDR3 DNA follows: TGTGCCAGCAGGCCAGCCCTGGAGGGAGGACTGTTTTTT. It encodes CASRPALEGGLFF.

This chain uses TRBV6-2 or TRBV6-3 with TRBJ2-5; D uncertain. From germline, CDR1 is MNHEY and CDR2 SVGEGT. The CDR3 sequence is 11 residues long. Trimming pared 0 bases from V and 9 bases from J, leaving 5 bases between. CDR3 loop: CASSYSTAQYF. CDR3 DNA sequence: TGTGCCAGCAGTTACTCGACTGCCCAGTACTTC.

This clonotype was observed a handful of times. The CDR3 reads CASSPVQGLQYF. CDR3 bases: TGTGCCAGCAGCCCGGTACAGGGATTGCAGTACTTC. This chain joins TRBV7-9 and TRBJ2-7; D possibly corresponds to TRBD1 (6 bases). V lost 5 bases and J 9 bases, leaving 14 bases between the germline ends. Germline lookup yields CDR1 SEHNR and CDR2 FQNEAQ (reference sequence). CDR3 length: 12 residues.

This chain connects TRBV24-1 to TRBJ2-5, with 10 bases fitting TRBD2. TRBJ2-7 explains the end of the DNA better; the J call may be wrong. The CDR3 sequence is 20 residues long. Germline V CDR1 and CDR2: KGHDR, SFDVKD. CDR3 nucleotides: TGTGCCACCAGTGATCGCGAACTAGCGGGGTCCTATCGTTCGTTTGCCGAGCAGTACTTC. Amino acids: CATSDRELAGSYRSFAEQYF.

The chain recombines TRBV7-8 with TRBJ2-5, with D uncertain. The CDR3 sequence is 15 residues long. Trimming cost V 3 bases and J 2 bases, with 13 bases left between them. The germline CDR1 and CDR2 sequences are SGHVS and FQNEAQ. The CDR3 DNA follows: TGTGCCAGCAGCTTCCCTAAGTCGAAACAAGAGACCCAGTACTTC. Its protein product is CASSFPKSKQETQYF.

The CDR3 reads CASTIEGAILEAFF. DNA of the CDR3: TGTGCCAGCACCATAGAGGGAGCGATCCTTGAAGCTTTCTTT. The chain has TRBV6-1 and TRBJ1-1, with D uncertain. V was cut by 7 bases and J by 7 bases, with 19 bases left in between. Germline V lookup: CDR1 MNHNS, CDR2 SASEGT. The CDR3 runs to 14 residues.

V usage is TRBV20-1 and J usage is TRBJ1-4; D not resolved. V lost 6 bases to trimming and J lost 3 bases, with 8 bases between them. Germline values: CDR1 DFQATT, CDR2 SNEGSKA (reference sequence). The CDR3 spans 12 residues. The CDR3 sequence: CSAPGANEKLFF. CDR3 DNA: TGCAGTGCCCCTGGGGCTAATGAAAAACTGTTTTTT.

The rearrangement links TRBV29-1 to TRBJ2-5; D is perhaps TRBD1 (5 bases). The CDR3 runs 14 residues. Between the trimmed V and J ends, which lost 6 bases and 5 bases, there was a span of 19 bases. Germline CDR1 and CDR2: SQVTM and ANQGSEA. CDR3 region: CSVDGLRGLETQYF. CDR3 in DNA: TGCAGCGTGGACGGGTTAAGGGGCTTGGAGACCCAGTACTTC.

This chain uses TRBV20-1 with TRBJ2-1; TRBD2 matches 11 bases. Near its end, the DNA agrees better with TRBJ2-7, so the J call may be wrong. In germline, CDR1 is DFQATT, CDR2 SNEGSKA (reference sequence). This CDR3 has 15 amino acids. The CDR3 protein is CSARELAGADYEQYF. The CDR3 nucleotides are TGCAGTGCTAGAGAACTAGCGGGAGCCGACTACGAGCAGTACTTC.

The chain uses TRBV29-1 and TRBJ2-5; TRBD1 might be the D (7 bases). Gene TRBJ2-1 matches the end of the DNA better, so the J call may be wrong. CDR1 is SQVTM, CDR2 ANQGSEA, per germline. The CDR3 is made up of 12 amino acids. CDR3 nucleotides: TGCAGCGTTGAATTTCAGGGGGGTGAGCAGTTCTTC. Translation: CSVEFQGGEQFF.

The CDR3 bases are TGTGCCAGCAGCCAGGGACATTGGTCTGAAGCTTTCTTT. This translates into CASSQGHWSEAFF. The chain combines TRBV12-3 or TRBV12-4 with TRBJ1-1, with D possibly being TRBD1 (6 bases). V was cut by 6 bases and J by 6 bases, with 14 bases left in between. This CDR3 is 13 amino acids long.

This chain joins TRBV20-1 and TRBJ2-7, with D hard to call. The germline V gene encodes CDR1 DFQATT and CDR2 SNEGSKA (reference sequence). This CDR3 comprises 10 residues. Trimming removed 1 base at V and 6 bases at J, with 4 bases between. The CDR3 sequence is CSARVIEQYF. CDR3 sequence (DNA): TGCAGTGCTAGAGTTATCGAGCAGTACTTC.